This T cell receptor beta chain was identified in a study of early T cells in non-severe SARS-CoV-2 infection. Across the whole study: Chains were not paired, and sequencing was done on bulk RNA from unsorted whole blood.

This clonotype was picked up many times. The ends were cut back, 0 bases at V and 0 bases at J, with 5 bases in the middle. The germline CDR1 and CDR2 sequences are LNHNV and YYDKDF (reference sequence). The CDR3 loop spans 14 amino acids. cDNA molecules, individually, were tagged with unique molecular identifiers. MiXCR, applied by TCRdb to the 5' RACE reads, yields one record per CDR3 protein. The table shows more than 85,000 distinct CDR3 sequences, with roughly 12% occurring only once. The chain carries TRBV15 and TRBJ1-1, with D unresolved. The TCR sequence derives from an adult who was a healthcare worker with PCR-confirmed SARS-CoV-2 infection or an uninfected control (not recorded which). The sample here was whole blood, taken at baseline. CDR3 nucleotide sequence: TGTGCCACCAGCAGAGATACGTTGAACACTGAAGCTTTCTTT. This sequence encodes CATSRDTLNTEAFF.